The clone carrying this T cell receptor beta chain was seen only a few times. Its antigen remains unidentified. The V gene lost 0 bases and the J gene lost 12 bases, with 6 bases spanning the gap. Per the germline V gene, CDR1 is LGHDT and CDR2 is YNNKEL (reference sequence). The CDR3 totals 12 residues. The investigators amplified TCR beta CDR3 regions from RNA transcripts. The primer set for the first-round RT-PCR of the TCR CDR3 was HTBI. TCRdb passed the multiplex PCR reads through MiXCR, listing each CDR3 protein once. The data contain approximately 490,000 distinct CDR3 sequences, under 25% of them singletons. This specimen belongs to a study of T cells in Graves' hyperthyroidism and ophthalmopathy. General study points: Classification by a 13 V-J model distinguished ophthalmopathy from stable hyperthyroidism.

The clonotype comes from a woman in her seventies with Graves' ophthalmopathy. The sample comprised blood. The J gene is TRBJ1-6, the V gene TRBV3-1; no reliable D call. CDR3 amino acids: CASSQEGLPLHF. The CDR3 nucleotides are TGTGCCAGCAGCCAAGAGGGCCTACCCCTCCACTTT.